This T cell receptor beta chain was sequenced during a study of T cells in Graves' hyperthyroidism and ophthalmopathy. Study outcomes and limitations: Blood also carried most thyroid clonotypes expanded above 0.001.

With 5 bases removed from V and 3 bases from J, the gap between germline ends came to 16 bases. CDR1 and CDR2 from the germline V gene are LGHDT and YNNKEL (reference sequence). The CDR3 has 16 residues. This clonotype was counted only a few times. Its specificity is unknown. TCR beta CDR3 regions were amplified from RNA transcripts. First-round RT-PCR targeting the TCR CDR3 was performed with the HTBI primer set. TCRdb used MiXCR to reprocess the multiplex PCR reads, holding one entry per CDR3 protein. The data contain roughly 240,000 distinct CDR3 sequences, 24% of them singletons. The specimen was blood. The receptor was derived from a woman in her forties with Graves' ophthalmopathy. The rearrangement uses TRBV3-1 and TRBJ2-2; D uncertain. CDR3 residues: CASSGSWGRYTGELFF. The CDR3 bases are TGTGCCAGCAGCGGCAGTTGGGGAAGGTACACCGGGGAGCTGTTTTTT.